A selection of T cell receptor beta chains follows, all from one sample in a study of T cells in Graves' hyperthyroidism and ophthalmopathy. TCRdb independently ran MiXCR on the multiplex PCR reads; one entry per CDR3 protein. Of about 640,000 distinct CDR3 sequences in the sample, 40% to 55% were seen once. The sequenced sample consisted of peripheral blood or thyroid tissue (not recorded which). The receptors were gathered from an adult man with Graves' disease, either hyperthyroidism or ophthalmopathy (not recorded which). CDR3s include the opening cysteine and the closing phenylalanine or tryptophan. A D gene is named only where the DNA matches it firmly. For some rows the clone size is stated as once, few or many, or as a class when expanded; others skip it.

d_call | j_call | v_call | clone_size | cdr3_nt | cdr3_aa
TRBD1 | TRBJ1-1 | TRBV20-1 | once | TGCAGTGCTAGAGATTCCGGGACAGGAAATACTGAAGCTTTCTTT | CSARDSGTGNTEAFF
TRBD1 | TRBJ1-1 | TRBV29-1 | NA | TGCAGCCGCTTCCGGGACAGGGAACCGAACACTGAAGCTTTCTTT | CSRFRDREPNTEAFF
NA | TRBJ1-5 | TRBV5-5 | few | TGTGCCAGCAGCGTTATAGGACAGCCCCAGCATTTT | CASSVIGQPQHF
NA | TRBJ1-6 | TRBV7-9 | many | TGTGCCAGCAGCTTATGGCAGGGCGTTAATAATTCACCCCTCCACTTT | CASSLWQGVNNSPLHF
NA | TRBJ1-2 | TRBV5-1 | NA | TGCGCCAGCAGTTTTAGGGTTAACTATGGCTACACCTTC | CASSFRVNYGYTF
TRBD2 | TRBJ2-7 | TRBV6-5 | NA | TGTGCCAGCAGGATGAAGACTAGCGGGACAGTAATCTACGAGCAGTACTTC | CASRMKTSGTVIYEQYF
TRBD1 | TRBJ1-3 | TRBV5-1 | NA | TGCGCCAGCAGCTTGACAGGGGGCAACTCTGGAAACACCATATATTTT | CASSLTGGNSGNTIYF
NA | TRBJ2-7 | TRBV7-9 | NA | TGTGCCGGCAGCCTACCGGACAGCTACGAGCAGTACTTC | CAGSLPDSYEQYF
NA | TRBJ1-6 | TRBV9 | many | TGTGCCAGCAGCGCCATGACAGAAGGGAATTCACCCCTCCACTTT | CASSAMTEGNSPLHF
NA | TRBJ1-1 | TRBV28 | NA | TGTGCCAGCAGTTTCTTTGCGGGCACTGAAGCTTTCTTT | CASSFFAGTEAFF
TRBD1 | TRBJ1-5 | TRBV20-1 | once | TGCAGTGCTAGAGCGGGACAGGGGGTTCAGCCCCAGCATTTT | CSARAGQGVQPQHF
NA | TRBJ2-5 | TRBV7-8 | few | TGTGCCAGCAGCTTAGGCCAGGGGTTGAGGGAGACCCAGTACTTC | CASSLGQGLRETQYF
TRBD2 | TRBJ2-2 | TRBV7-8 | NA | TGTGCCAGCAGCTTAGCAAGACTAGCGGGGGAGCTGTTTTTT | CASSLARLAGELFF
TRBD2 | TRBJ2-5 | TRBV7-6 | many | TGTGCCAGCAGCTTCCGACTAGCGGGAGAGACCCAGTACTTC | CASSFRLAGETQYF
TRBD1 | TRBJ1-6 | TRBV2 | few | TGTGCCAGCAGTTTCTCACAGGGGATTGGGTCACCCCTCCACTTT | CASSFSQGIGSPLHF
NA | TRBJ2-6 | TRBV7-8 | once | TGTGCCAGCAGCTGGCTGACCACAGGGGCCAACGTCCTGACTTTC | CASSWLTTGANVLTF
NA | TRBJ1-4 | TRBV7-8 | many | TGTGCCAGCAGCCAACAGGGAAATGAAAAACTGTTTTTT | CASSQQGNEKLFF
NA | TRBJ1-2 | TRBV19 | NA | TGTGCCAGTAGTATAACAGCGGCTAACTATGGCTACACCTTC | CASSITAANYGYTF
NA | TRBJ1-1 | TRBV7-9 | many | TGTGCCAGCAGCTCGGACTTACCTGAAGCTTTCTTT | CASSSDLPEAFF
NA | TRBJ1-4 | TRBV5-1 | NA | TGCGCCAGCAGCTCCGGATCGGGGAATGAAAAACTGTTTTTT | CASSSGSGNEKLFF
TRBD1 | TRBJ1-1 | TRBV19 | NA | TGTGCCAGTAGTATCGGGACAGGGCGAGGGACTGAAGCTTTCTTT | CASSIGTGRGTEAFF
TRBD1 | TRBJ1-5 | TRBV6-5 | few | TGTGCCAGCAGGGAACGGACAGGTAATCAGCCCCAGCATTTT | CASRERTGNQPQHF
NA | TRBJ2-6 | TRBV2 | NA | TGTGCCAGCAGTGAGAGGATGAACACTGGGGCCAACGTCCTGACTTTC | CASSERMNTGANVLTF
NA | TRBJ1-5 | TRBV6-1 | few | TGTGCCAGCAGGAGAGATTCTCGCAATCAGCCCCAGCATTTT | CASRRDSRNQPQHF
NA | TRBJ1-2 | TRBV20-1 | few | TGCAGTGCTAGAAACAGCATAACTTATGGCTACACCTTC | CSARNSITYGYTF
NA | TRBJ2-7 | TRBV7-9 | few | TGTGCCAGCAGCCACGACAGGCCCCCGGGTGAGCAGTACTTC | CASSHDRPPGEQYF
TRBD2 | TRBJ2-7 | TRBV13 | NA | TGTGCCAGCAGCCTTACGACTAGCGGGCACGAGCAGTACTTC | CASSLTTSGHEQYF
TRBD2 | TRBJ2-5 | TRBV11-1 | NA | TGTGCCAGCAGCTTGCCGGTAGCGGGGGTTGAGACCCAGTACTTC | CASSLPVAGVETQYF
NA | TRBJ2-5 | TRBV10-1 | NA | TGCGCCAGCAGTGAGTCGATCGGCCAAGAGACCCAGTACTTC | CASSESIGQETQYF
NA | TRBJ1-5 | TRBV6-5 | NA | TGTGCCAGCAGTTACGGGTTTAGTCAGCCCCAGCATTTT | CASSYGFSQPQHF
TRBD1 | TRBJ2-5 | TRBV24-1 | once | TGTGCCACCAGTCCAAGGACAGGGTCGGGGGAGACCCAGTACTTC | CATSPRTGSGETQYF
TRBD1 | TRBJ1-5 | TRBV7-2 | many | TGTGCCAGCAGCTTGGGGACAGGGTATCAGCCCCAGCATTTT | CASSLGTGYQPQHF
TRBD1 | TRBJ1-2 | TRBV7-9 | few | TGTGCCAGCAGCTTGAGACAGGGCCTAGCTAACTATGGCTACACCTTC | CASSLRQGLANYGYTF
NA | TRBJ2-5 | TRBV25-1 | NA | TGTGCCAGCGCCCAAGAGACCCAGTACTTC | CASAQETQYF
TRBD1 | TRBJ2-7 | TRBV7-9 | many | TGTGCCAGCAGCTCCCCGACAGGGGGAGGGGTCTACGAGCAGTACTTC | CASSSPTGGGVYEQYF
TRBD2 | TRBJ2-7 | TRBV7-8 | many | TGTGCCAGCAGCTTAGCGCAGCGGGGCTACGAGCAGTACTTC | CASSLAQRGYEQYF
TRBD1 | TRBJ2-2 | TRBV2 | NA | TGTGCCAGCAGTGACACCCAACGACAGGGGGCCACCGGGGAGCTGTTTTTT | CASSDTQRQGATGELFF
NA | TRBJ1-5 | TRBV19 | few | TGTGCCACCCGACCGCCACTGAATTCAATCCCCCAGCATTTT | CATRPPLNSIPQHF
TRBD2 | TRBJ2-7 | TRBV7-2 | NA | TGTGCCAGCAGCACCGTTAGCGGGGGGGCTTACGAGCAGTACTTC | CASSTVSGGAYEQYF
NA | TRBJ2-5 | TRBV29-1 | NA | TGCAGCGCCTTGGGGACGGACTCCCAAGAGACCCAGTACTTC | CSALGTDSQETQYF
NA | TRBJ2-5 | TRBV19 | NA | TGTGCCAGTAGGGATTCTAGGGGGCCGACCCGGGAGCAAGAGACCCAGTACTTC | CASRDSRGPTREQETQYF
NA | TRBJ2-7 | TRBV7-6 | NA | TGTGCCAGCAGCTTAGCGGGGGGGCCTGAGTACGAGCAGTACTTC | CASSLAGGPEYEQYF
TRBD1 | TRBJ1-5 | TRBV12-3/TRBV12-4 | NA | TGTGCCAGCAGTTTACGGGGCAGGGGGCCCAATCAGCCCCAGCATTTT | CASSLRGRGPNQPQHF
TRBD1 | TRBJ1-1 | TRBV7-2 | many | TGTGCCAGCAGCAGACAGGGGCAGGGGAACACTGAAGCTTTCTTT | CASSRQGQGNTEAFF
TRBD1 | TRBJ2-7 | TRBV29-1 | once | TGCAGCGTTGAAGATACGGGACAGGGGGGAGAGCAGTACTTC | CSVEDTGQGGEQYF
NA | TRBJ1-1 | TRBV20-1 | few | TGCAGTGCGGCCGAAGTACTAAACACTGAAGCTTTCTTT | CSAAEVLNTEAFF
TRBD1 | TRBJ1-1 | TRBV24-1 | many | TGTGCCACGACAGGGGGCGCGTACACTGAAGCTTTCTTT | CATTGGAYTEAFF
NA | TRBJ1-1 | TRBV29-1 | many | TGCAGCGTTGACAGGTCGAGGAACACTGAAGCTTTCTTT | CSVDRSRNTEAFF
NA | TRBJ2-5 | TRBV9 | few | TGTGCCAGCAGCGTATTTGCAGGGGAGAAACAAGAGACCCAGTACTTC | CASSVFAGEKQETQYF
NA | TRBJ1-2 | TRBV5-1 | few | TGCGCCAGCAGCTTGGATGGACAGCAGTATGGCTACACCTTC | CASSLDGQQYGYTF
NA | TRBJ1-1 | TRBV9 | few | TGTGCCAGCAGCTCCGGAGGGGGTCGCACTGAAGCTTTCTTT | CASSSGGGRTEAFF
TRBD1 | TRBJ1-6 | TRBV2 | many | TGTGCCAGCAGTGACGTACAGGGGGATTCACCCCTCCACTTT | CASSDVQGDSPLHF
NA | TRBJ1-6 | TRBV12-3/TRBV12-4 | NA | TGTGCCAGCAGTAAACCTGGGGGTCGCAATTCACCCCTCCACTTT | CASSKPGGRNSPLHF
NA | TRBJ2-2 | TRBV10-1 | NA | TGCGCCAGCAGTGAGTCTCCAGGGACTCACACCGGGGAGCTGTTTTTT | CASSESPGTHTGELFF
NA | TRBJ1-5 | TRBV7-2 | many | TGTGCCAGCAGCACTAACTCCGGGCCCAATCAGCCCCAGCATTTT | CASSTNSGPNQPQHF
NA | TRBJ1-2 | TRBV20-1 | few | TGCAGTGCTAGGGGGGGGAGAATCTATGGCTACACCTTC | CSARGGRIYGYTF
NA | TRBJ1-1 | TRBV2 | once | TGTGCCAGCAGTGAAGTTGGGGCGCTTACTGAAGCTTTCTTT | CASSEVGALTEAFF
TRBD2 | TRBJ2-7 | TRBV6-5 | NA | TGTGCCAGCAGTTTGACAAGCGGGAGGGCCCTCAACGAGCAGTACTTC | CASSLTSGRALNEQYF